This T cell receptor (beta chain) was found in a study of blood T cell repertoires in COVID-19. Study-level background: Sites across the United States, Italy and Spain contributed samples from acute and convalescent COVID-19. PBMCs, B-cell-depleted T cells, or T cells provided the cDNA or gDNA that made up the material.

In the original processing: Nucleated cell number was recorded as an estimate derived from reference gene primer amplification. Method: immunoSEQ multiplex PCR; TCRdb's copy keeps in-frame clones and lacks some. The D gene and trimming were derived from the DNA, and the V and J assignments and clone size from that table. The sample consists of around 110,000 clones, roughly four fifths of them appearing once. The CDR3 runs 14 residues. V lost 5 bases, J lost 4 bases, and 7 bases stayed unmatched. Germline V gene sequence: CDR1 SGHAT, CDR2 FQNNGV. The sample consisted of peripheral blood. V and J are TRBV11-2 and TRBJ1-2; 7 nucleotides line up with TRBD1. The sequence was collected from a man in his 70s with active or convalescent COVID-19. The CDR3 sequence is CASSPRTGSYGYTF. The DNA of the CDR3 is TGTGCCAGCAGCCCCCGGACAGGAAGCTATGGCTACACCTTC.